This T cell receptor beta chain was identified during a study of vaccination effects on CD4 cells after COVID-19 (dated by TCRdb to between 2021 and 2024). General notes on the study: In the ViraFEST assay, PBMC were stimulated with viral peptide pools, and antigen-specific CD4+ T cell clonotypes were then identified by expansion using TCR sequencing. Participants received two doses of either the BNT162b2 or the mRNA-1273 mRNA SARS-CoV-2 vaccine. In a couple of convalescent patients, pre-vaccine samples were collected 16 days and one week ahead of the first dose, 142 and 148 days after COVID-19 diagnosis. Around 2.1 million PBMC per well were cultured with approximately 10 ug/ml peptides in IMDM containing approximately 4.7% human AB serum, approximately 10 IU/ml IL-2 and gentamicin. SARS-CoV-2 spike-specific CD4+ TCR repertoires were compared before and after mRNA vaccination in COVID-19 convalescent patients and in infection-naive vaccine recipients. Altogether, roughly 10 COVID-19 convalescent patients and several SARS-CoV-2-naive healthy vaccine recipients made up the full study. The Oncomine TCR Beta short-read assay on an Illumina iSeq 100 was used to sequence cultures from other donors in the study. Broad study findings and their caveats: Only a small number of convalescent patients were included, and no early post-infection timepoints were available, which limited the study. Marked clonal contraction was observed in both infection-induced and vaccine-induced clones at late post-vaccination timepoints, consistent with waning T cell responses. In convalescent patients, the post-vaccine spike-reactive repertoire consisted mainly of new vaccine-induced clones, largely distinct from infection-induced clones.

Libraries were built with the immunoSEQ multiplex PCR assay. DNA from the cultured, isolated CD4+ T cells was subjected to TCR beta CDR3 sequencing. In the source study's methods: Non-productive TCR sequences were discarded, and reads were trimmed to the CDR3 region, with only CDR3s of 7 or more amino acids retained. The MANAFEST web app was used to identify antigen-specific clonotypes by comparing expansion in peptide wells with expansion in reference cultures. To count as positive, a clone had to show expansion at FDR<0.05 compared with the reference and with all other wells, an odds ratio above 5, and a frequency above 0.1% in two replicate wells. Clonotypes significantly expanded in SARS-CoV-2 spike wells and in at least one common cold coronavirus spike condition were defined as cross-reactive. Using the stringdist R package, CDR3 similarity was measured by Levenshtein distance, and unrooted trees were constructed with ape in R 3.6.1. The clones in this table, taken by TCRdb from immuneACCESS, are in-frame only. Not every clone is retained; where verified, under half of the shortfall comes from an unresolved V gene, and the cause of the rest is unknown. The V and J calls and clone size were taken over from that table, and D and trimming were inferred from the DNA. Here the sample has more than 45,000 clones; around 76% occur a single time. Together, the top ten hold roughly 10% of the sample.

Note on this clone: No cognate antigen has been identified for it. No much larger clone is present one base from it, and per-base qualities are unavailable.

After around 11 days of culture, CD4+ T cells were isolated with the EasySep CD4+ T cell isolation kit. Convalescent patients had PCR-confirmed SARS-CoV-2 infection between March and December 2020, before Alpha, Beta and Delta variants emerged in the United States. Half of the culture medium was replaced with fresh IL-2-containing medium on days 3 and 7. Unless otherwise noted, each peptide stimulation condition was cultured in triplicate wells. Using Ficoll-Paque Plus gradient centrifugation, PBMC were separated from whole blood and then either used fresh or cryopreserved at -140C. The QIAamp micro DNA kit was used to extract genomic DNA from the cultured CD4+ T cells. Taken from cysteine to phenylalanine, the CDR3 has 13 residues. CDR3 DNA only is kept here, 39 bases in frame from base 1. The germline V gene supplies CDR1 MGHRA and CDR2 YSYEKL. A distance of 7 bases separates the germline ends of V and J, which lose 1 base and 7 bases respectively.

The source was CD4+ T cells from PBMCs cultured without peptide, collected before COVID-19 vaccination. This TCR came from a human donor who had a prior SARS-CoV-2 infection. The chain links TRBV4-1 with TRBJ1-4; a tentative D match to TRBD1 spans 5 bases. The CDR3 sequence is CASSQGRAEKLFF. The sequenced DNA is TGCGCCAGCAGCCAAGGCAGGGCTGAAAAACTGTTTTTT.